The next 32 T cell receptor beta chains were all read from a single sample in a study of identical twins. TCRdb recomputed calls from the 5' RACE reads with MiXCR, one row per CDR3 protein. Of hundreds of thousands of distinct CDR3 sequences listed, over 12% are singletons. The sequenced sample consisted of memory (CD45RO+) T cells sorted from blood. The receptor source for this set is a woman younger than 30 in good health.

This clonotype was seen more than once but under ten times. This chain connects TRBV20-1 to TRBJ2-3; 8 bases are a match to TRBD1. The CDR3 spans 15 residues. The junction had 13 bases not matched to a gene; V was cut back by 6 bases and J by 5 bases. From germline, CDR1 is DFQATT and CDR2 SNEGSKA (reference sequence). The CDR3 DNA is TGCAGTGCCCACCCCGGGACAGGATTAGAAGATACGCAGTATTTT. It translates to CSAHPGTGLEDTQYF.

The genes are TRBV21-1 and TRBJ2-2; the DNA was not used to check the table's D call, TRBD2. TRBV21-1 is an annotated pseudogene. The CDR3 runs to 16 residues. The CDR3 sequence is CATRPQRGANTGELFF. In DNA, the CDR3 is TGTGCCACGCGACCCCAGCGGGGGGCGAACACCGGGGAGCTGTTTTTT.

There are a few counts of this clonotype. The chain recombines TRBV6-5 with TRBJ1-2; 8 nucleotides align to TRBD1. Trimming took 0 bases from V and 8 from J; bases not matched to a gene: 8. The CDR3 length is 15 residues. CDR1 is MNHEY and CDR2 is SVGAGI in the germline V gene. CDR3 nucleotides: TGTGCCAGCAGTTACTCGATCGGACAGGGTATGGGCTACACCTTC. It yields the protein CASSYSIGQGMGYTF.

The V gene is TRBV29-1, the J gene TRBJ2-1; D remains unclear. The CDR3 runs to 11 residues. V was cut by 6 bases and J by 4 bases, with 7 bases left in between. Germline V gene sequence: CDR1 SQVTM, CDR2 ANQGSEA. This chain's CDR3 is CSVVDYNEQFF. The CDR3 DNA is TGCAGCGTGGTGGATTACAATGAGCAGTTCTTC.

The genes are TRBV28 and TRBJ2-3; possible D gene TRBD1, 5 bases. V lost 3 bases to trimming and J lost 2 bases, with 9 bases between them. Germline assignment: CDR1 MDHEN and CDR2 SYDVKM. The CDR3 spans 14 residues. CDR3 region: CASSFRQITDTQYF. Written as DNA, the CDR3 is TGTGCCAGCAGTTTCCGACAGATCACAGATACGCAGTATTTT. The whole variable domain, remainder taken from reference TRBV28 and TRBJ2-3, is DVKVTQSSRYLVKRTGEKVFLECVQDMDHENMFWYRQDPGLGLRLIYFSYDVKMKEKGDIPEGYSVSREKKERFSLILESASTNQTSMYLCASSFRQITDTQYFGPGTRLTVL.

The chain links TRBV7-2 to TRBJ2-5, with D hard to call. CDR3 length: 13 amino acids. The germline V gene has CDR1 SGHTA and CDR2 FQGNSA. V was clipped by 3 bases and J by 5 bases, with 10 bases between them. CDR3 residues: CASSFRVRETQYF. For the CDR3, the DNA is TGTGCCAGCAGCTTTCGGGTTAGGGAGACCCAGTACTTC.

The chain recombines TRBV9 with TRBJ2-5; D not resolved. The V gene's germline CDR1 is SGDLS and CDR2 YYNGEE. CDR3 length: 14 amino acids. V was cut by 4 bases and J by 3 bases, with 13 bases left in between. The DNA of the CDR3 is TGTGCCAGCAGCCCCCAAGGGCAGGAAGAGACCCAGTACTTC. Its translation: CASSPQGQEETQYF. Full variable domain (remainder filled in from reference TRBV9 and TRBJ2-5): DSGVTQTPKHLITATGQRVTLRCSPRSGDLSVYWYQQSLDQGLQFLIQYYNGEERAKGNILERFSAQQFPDLHSELNLSSLELGDSALYFCASSPQGQEETQYFGPGTRLLVL.

This rearrangement joins TRBV7-2 to TRBJ2-7, with D perhaps matching TRBD1 or TRBD2 (6 bases each). V lost 6 bases and J lost 0, with 15 bases in between. The CDR3 consists of 15 residues. From germline, CDR1 is SGHTA and CDR2 FQGNSA. For the CDR3, the DNA is TGTGCCAGCAGGGGGGCAGGGACTTTCTCCTACGAGCAGTACTTC. The encoded protein is CASRGAGTFSYEQYF.

The V and J genes are TRBV5-1 and TRBJ2-1, with D maybe TRBD2 (6 bases). Looked up from germline, CDR1 is SGHRS and CDR2 is YFSETQ. The germline V and J ends were trimmed by 1 base and 11 bases, with 10 bases remaining between them. This CDR3 comprises 12 residues. CDR3 coding DNA: TGCGCCAGCAGCTTGCGCGGGGCTCAGCAGTTCTTC. Translating gives CASSLRGAQQFF.

The V call is TRBV2, the J call TRBJ1-1; TRBD1 might be the D (6 bases). Trimming took off 7 bases at V and 1 base at J, with 13 bases between the two ends. The germline gives CDR1 SNHLY, CDR2 FYNNEI. This CDR3 is built from 14 residues. CDR3 residues: CASIYREENTEAFF. The CDR3 region has the DNA TGTGCCAGCATCTACAGGGAAGAGAACACTGAAGCTTTCTTT.

This clonotype showed up just a few times. The chain couples TRBV20-1 to TRBJ2-7; 9 bases are a match to TRBD1. This CDR3 is built from 15 residues. Germline CDR1 reads DFQATT; CDR2 reads SNEGSKA (reference sequence). The junction had 9 bases not matched to a gene; V was cut back by 0 bases and J by 6 bases. The CDR3 protein is CSARDPRTGVGEQYF. CDR3 in DNA: TGCAGTGCTAGAGACCCACGGACAGGGGTCGGCGAGCAGTACTTC.

This clonotype has ten or more counts. The chain has TRBV6-1 and TRBJ2-2; no firm D call. The germline V gene encodes CDR1 MNHNS and CDR2 SASEGT. V shed 6 bases and J shed 6 bases, with 14 bases lying between them. The CDR3 extends over 14 amino acids. CDR3 in amino acids: CASRPLGYAGELFF. CDR3 sequence (DNA): TGTGCCAGCAGGCCATTGGGATACGCCGGGGAGCTGTTTTTT.

This clonotype was observed a handful of times. The chain is built from TRBV24-1 and TRBJ2-1, with unresolved D. CDR1 is KGHDR, CDR2 SFDVKD, per germline. V lost 8 bases and J lost 0, with 13 bases in between. The CDR3 contains 15 residues. The CDR3 nucleotides are TGTGCCACCACTCTTGACTCGAGCTCCTACAATGAGCAGTTCTTC. Amino acids: CATTLDSSSYNEQFF.

This clonotype was picked up a small number of times. V usage is TRBV29-1 and J usage is TRBJ1-5; tentatively, D is TRBD1 (6 bases). The CDR3 totals 14 residues. V was cut by 2 bases and J by 0 bases, with 8 bases left in between. CDR1 is SQVTM, CDR2 ANQGSEA, per germline. The chain's CDR3 is CSVELGGSNQPQHF. The CDR3 nucleotides are TGCAGCGTTGAACTAGGGGGTAGCAATCAGCCCCAGCATTTT.

In the case of this clonotype: At one end, the junction sequence differs from germline, possibly due to a read error. This chain links TRBV3-1 with TRBJ2-1; the D gene is possibly TRBD2 (5 bases). The CDR3 totals 13 residues. Germline CDR1 is LGHDT and CDR2 is YNNKEL (reference sequence). The CDR3 region has the DNA TGTGCCAGCAGCCAAGATTCTAGCCTCCCATTTATCTTC. Translating it yields CASSQDSSLPFIF.

The rearrangement links TRBV7-6 to TRBJ2-1; 7 nucleotides line up with TRBD2. The CDR3 spans 16 residues. V lost 5 bases to trimming and J lost 7 bases; unmatched junction nucleotides: 14. CDR1 and CDR2 from the germline V gene are SGHVS and FNYEAQ. CDR3 protein: CASSPGGGLALNEQFF. The CDR3 DNA is TGTGCCAGCAGCCCGGGAGGTGGGCTAGCGTTGAATGAGCAGTTCTTC.

The CDR3 nucleotides are TGTGCCAGCAGTGGACTAGCGGGGTCGGAGACCCAGTACTTC. The encoded protein is CASSGLAGSETQYF. V and J are TRBV2 and TRBJ2-5, with 11 positions matching TRBD2. Germline values: CDR1 SNHLY, CDR2 FYNNEI. V was pared by 4 bases and J by 5 bases, with 3 bases of the junction left unmatched. This CDR3 is built from 14 residues.

This clonotype was counted between two and nine times. V is TRBV12-3 or TRBV12-4 and J is TRBJ1-2; 9 bases fit TRBD1. V trimming: 7 bases; J trimming: 3 bases; junction bases outside the gene matches: 9. This CDR3 has 15 residues. DNA of the CDR3: TGTGCCAGCACCCCACTGGGACAGGGAGACTATGGCTACACCTTC. Protein: CASTPLGQGDYGYTF.

The J gene is TRBJ1-1, the V gene TRBV12-3 or TRBV12-4; D not certain. This CDR3 has 13 amino acids. The V gene lost 1 base and the J gene lost 10 bases, with 13 bases spanning the gap. CDR3: CASSLGTSKVAFF. In DNA, the CDR3 is TGTGCCAGCAGTTTAGGTACGTCCAAGGTAGCTTTCTTT.

This clonotype was observed a few times. A read error may account for a junction end that differs from germline. This chain joins TRBV15 and TRBJ1-6; TRBD1 might be the D (6 bases). The CDR3 loop spans 13 amino acids. Germline CDR1 is LNHNV and CDR2 is YYDKDF (reference sequence). The CDR3 here is CATSMGANSPLLF. The CDR3 nucleotides read TGTGCCACCAGCATGGGGGCGAATTCACCCCTCCTCTTT.

This clonotype was recorded a few times. The CDR3 reads CASSLQFNEKLFF. The CDR3 region has the DNA TGCGCCAGCAGTCTGCAGTTTAATGAAAAACTGTTTTTT. The chain has TRBV10-2 and TRBJ1-4; no definite D call. Germline V gene lookup returns CDR1 WSHSY and CDR2 SAAADI. Trimming stripped 5 bases from V and 4 bases from J, with 8 bases between. The CDR3 is made up of 13 amino acids.

This clonotype turned up a few times. The chain joins TRBV3-1 to TRBJ2-7; D perhaps matches TRBD1 (6 bases). Trimming left V 4 bases short and J 3 bases short, with 13 bases between. Germline V lookup: CDR1 LGHDT, CDR2 YNNKEL (reference sequence). The CDR3 has 14 amino acids. The CDR3, as DNA: TGTGCCAGCAGCCGCACAGGGAAGTACTACGAGCAGTACTTC. Protein: CASSRTGKYYEQYF.

CDR3: CASSQDRDRDKKLFF. The CDR3 DNA reads as TGTGCCAGCAGCCAAGATAGGGACAGGGACAAGAAACTGTTTTTT. The rearrangement joins TRBV3-1 to TRBJ1-4; 9 positions match TRBD1. This CDR3 region has 15 residues. V was clipped by 0 bases and J by 11 bases; unmatched bases: 7. Germline V gene data show CDR1 as LGHDT and CDR2 as YNNKEL (reference sequence). The variable domain in full, with the rest retrieved from reference TRBV3-1 and TRBJ1-4, is DTAVSQTPKYLVTQMGNDKSIKCEQNLGHDTMYWYKQDSKKFLKIMFSYNNKELIINETVPNRFSPKSPDKAHLNLHINSLELGDSAVYFCASSQDRDRDKKLFFGSGTQLSVL.

The chain has TRBV4-3 and TRBJ2-7, with 7 positions matching TRBD2. Germline CDR1 LGHNA, CDR2 YSLEER. This CDR3 comprises 14 residues. The V gene end was trimmed by 3 bases and the J gene end by 4 bases; junction bases not matched to a gene: 6. The CDR3 is CASSQGEGRYEQYF. CDR3 DNA sequence: TGCGCCAGCAGCCAGGGGGAGGGTCGATACGAGCAGTACTTC.

The V and J genes are TRBV3-1 and TRBJ2-5; the D gene is possibly TRBD2 (6 bases). The CDR3 totals 14 residues. Looked up from germline, CDR1 is LGHDT and CDR2 is YNNKEL (reference sequence). Trimming pared 5 bases from V and 2 bases from J, leaving 12 bases between. In DNA, the CDR3 is TGTGCCAGCAGCAAAGGGACTCTTCAAGAGACCCAGTACTTC. This codes for CASSKGTLQETQYF.

This clonotype was observed at least ten times. This rearrangement joins TRBV29-1 to TRBJ1-1, with no clear D. Germline-derived CDR1 and CDR2 are SQVTM and ANQGSEA. The CDR3 consists of 13 residues. With 3 bases removed from V and 7 bases from J, the gap between germline ends came to 15 bases. CDR3: CSVEYSGLGEAFF. The CDR3, as DNA: TGCAGCGTTGAGTACTCCGGTCTAGGTGAAGCTTTCTTT.

This clonotype was seen only a few times. This rearrangement joins TRBV20-1 to TRBJ1-2, with unresolved D. Trimming pared 3 bases from V and 6 bases from J, leaving 14 bases between. The germline V gene has CDR1 DFQATT and CDR2 SNEGSKA (reference sequence). The CDR3 is made up of 13 amino acids. This CDR3 is CSARQFVIDGYTF. In nucleotides, the CDR3 is TGCAGTGCTAGGCAGTTCGTTATAGATGGCTACACCTTC.

This clonotype was seen a handful of times. The rearrangement joins TRBV6-1 to TRBJ2-7; 9 bases are shared with TRBD2. The CDR3 is 15 amino acids. CDR1 and CDR2 (germline): MNHNS, SASEGT. Unmatched junction bases numbered 11, after V lost 7 bases and J lost 4 bases. The CDR3 here is CASTLAGEGNYEQYF. The CDR3 nucleotides read TGTGCCAGCACCTTAGCGGGAGAAGGAAATTACGAGCAGTACTTC.

The V and J genes are TRBV6-1 and TRBJ2-1, with 8 bases that match TRBD2. The CDR3 totals 17 residues. The V gene end was trimmed by 5 bases and the J gene end by 6 bases; junction bases not matched to a gene: 15. Germline V gene lookup returns CDR1 MNHNS and CDR2 SASEGT. The CDR3 sequence is CASSRRGLEREPNEQFF. The CDR3 nucleotides read TGTGCCAGCAGTCGGCGAGGGCTAGAGCGGGAGCCCAATGAGCAGTTCTTC.

The rearrangement uses TRBV6-5 and TRBJ1-3; D uncertain. The germline V gene encodes CDR1 MNHEY and CDR2 SVGAGI. Trimming took 2 bases from V and 0 from J, leaving 5 bases between them. CDR3 length: 14 residues. CDR3 nucleotide sequence: TGTGCCAGCAGTTACCTTGTCTCTGGAAACACCATATATTTT. Residues: CASSYLVSGNTIYF.

This clonotype was recorded at least ten times. The chain combines TRBV7-2 with TRBJ1-6; D is unclear. The CDR3 runs 14 residues. Germline V gene sequence: CDR1 SGHTA, CDR2 FQGNSA. Between the trimmed V and J ends, which lost 0 bases and 8 bases, there was a span of 8 bases. The CDR3 sequence: CASSLAGPYSPLHF. DNA for the CDR3: TGTGCCAGCAGCTTAGCGGGTCCTTATTCACCCCTCCACTTT.

This sequence joins TRBV7-2 and TRBJ1-1; TRBD1 matches 8 bases. This CDR3 contains 15 residues. The junction had 7 bases not matched to a gene; V was cut back by 3 bases and J by 4 bases. Germline values: CDR1 SGHTA, CDR2 FQGNSA. CDR3 DNA sequence: TGTGCCAGCAGCTTCTCCAGGGGGCTAAGCACTGAAGCTTTCTTT. As protein: CASSFSRGLSTEAFF.